The 27 T cell receptor beta chains below come from one sample, sequenced in a study of molecular identifiers for immune sequencing clone quantification. TCRdb processed the PCR reads anew with MiXCR; each CDR3 protein has one entry. The sample gives roughly 97,000 distinct CDR3 sequences, roughly a quarter of which show up once; 0.85% to 1% is in the top ten. Source material: naive CD8+ T cells from blood, with Jurkat cell RNA spiked in. Subset of the sample: FACS-sorted CD8+CD4-CCR7+CD45RA+ naive T cells. All receptors come from a human donor in good health. Some libraries in this study had Jurkat cell RNA spiked in.

The rearrangement links TRBV7-6 to TRBJ2-2, with D possibly matching TRBD2 (5 bases). The germline V gene encodes CDR1 SGHVS and CDR2 FNYEAQ. Trimming removed 6 bases at V and 7 bases at J, with 9 bases between. CDR3 size: 12 residues. The CDR3: CASSPRGGELFF. The CDR3 DNA follows: TGTGCCAGCAGTCCCCGGGGCGGGGAGCTGTTTTTT.

This clonotype came up many times. This chain joins TRBV5-4 and TRBJ2-7; tentative D call: TRBD1 (5 bases). Looked up from germline, CDR1 is SGHNT and CDR2 is YYREEE (reference sequence). Trimming took off 0 bases at V and 2 bases at J, with 21 bases between the two ends. The CDR3 extends over 18 amino acids. The DNA for the CDR3 is TGTGCCAGCAGCTTGGACAACCCCGGTGGGGCAGGGCCCTACGAGCAGTACTTC. It is translated as CASSLDNPGGAGPYEQYF.

This clonotype was seen ten or more times. This chain links TRBV6-6 with TRBJ2-7, with TRBD1 matching over 10 bases. V was clipped by 5 bases and J by 5 bases; unmatched bases: 6. Per the germline V gene, CDR1 is MNHNY and CDR2 is SVGAGI (reference sequence). The CDR3 contains 14 residues. CDR3 amino acids: CASSAWDRGDEQYF. For the CDR3, the DNA is TGTGCCAGCAGTGCATGGGACAGGGGAGACGAGCAGTACTTC.

Only a few counts were recorded for this clonotype. This may stem from a read error, because a much larger clone lies one nucleotide away. The rearrangement joins TRBV30 to TRBJ2-1, with D unresolved. CDR3 length: 12 residues. Germline CDR1 is GTSNPN and CDR2 is SVGIG (reference sequence). CDR3 nucleotide sequence: TGTGCCTGGAGTGGTCAGCGCAATAAGCAGTTCTTC. It yields the protein CAWSGQRNKQFF.

In the case of this clonotype: A much larger clone lies a single base off, so this may be a read error. The J gene is TRBJ2-2, the V gene TRBV28, with 9 nucleotides matching TRBD2. Germline CDR1 is MDHEN and CDR2 is SYDVKM. The CDR3 spans 16 residues. CDR3 loop: CVSSLLAGVQTGELFF. Written as DNA, the CDR3 is TGTGTCAGCAGTTTGTTAGCGGGAGTACAGACCGGGGAGCTGTTTTTT.

As regards this clonotype: This may stem from a read error, because a much larger clone lies one nucleotide away. The rearrangement joins TRBV12-3 or TRBV12-4 to TRBJ2-5; D may be TRBD1 (5 bases). The CDR3 loop spans 14 amino acids. Here the CDR3 reads CASGFVTAQETQYF. In DNA, the CDR3 is TGTGCCAGCGGTTTTGTGACAGCCCAGGAGACCCAGTACTTC.

This clonotype was counted a few times. V usage is TRBV18 and J usage is TRBJ1-3, with 7 bases fitting TRBD1. J gave up 3 bases and V 7 bases, and 21 bases lay outside the gene matches. From germline, CDR1 is KGHSH and CDR2 LQKENI. This CDR3 comprises 19 residues. The CDR3 loop reads CASCLTRGTSGEGGNTIYF. CDR3 DNA: TGTGCCAGCTGCCTCACCAGGGGGACATCAGGCGAAGGTGGAAACACCATATATTTT.

Comments on this clonotype: It may be a read error: a sequence one base away is much more abundant. V gene TRBV6-5 combines with J gene TRBJ2-4, with D perhaps matching TRBD1 (5 bases). Per the germline V gene, CDR1 is MNHEY and CDR2 is SVGAGI. The length of the CDR3 is 16 residues. The CDR3 DNA is TGTGCCAGCAGTTACTCGCGTTCAGGGTCCAAAAACATTCCGTACTTC. Its translation is CASSYSRSGSKNIPYF.

This clonotype has ten or more counts. This rearrangement joins TRBV7-6 to TRBJ2-7; D unresolved. The CDR3 length is 14 residues. V lost 1 base to trimming and J lost 5 bases, with 12 bases between them. Germline V lookup: CDR1 SGHVS, CDR2 FNYEAQ. The CDR3 region is CASSLVFGTDEQYF. For the CDR3, the DNA is TGTGCCAGCAGCTTAGTTTTCGGCACAGACGAGCAGTACTTC.

This clonotype was seen ten or more times. This sequence joins TRBV7-8 and TRBJ1-5; D uncertain. Trimming left V 2 bases short and J 5 bases short, with 7 bases between. Germline V gives CDR1 SGHVS, CDR2 FQNEAQ. The CDR3 loop spans 13 amino acids. CDR3: CASSLFNDQPQHF. The CDR3 DNA follows: TGTGCCAGCAGCTTATTTAACGATCAGCCCCAGCATTTT.

This clonotype was seen ten or more times. This chain uses TRBV20-1 with TRBJ1-4; 7 bases are a match to TRBD1. The CDR3 sequence is 13 residues long. Unmatched junction bases numbered 5, after V lost 8 bases and J lost 2 bases. CDR1 is DFQATT and CDR2 is SNEGSKA in the germline V gene (reference sequence). CDR3 sequence reads: CSYRGATNEKLFF. The CDR3 DNA reads TGCAGTTACAGGGGTGCGACTAATGAAAAACTGTTTTTT.

V usage is TRBV11-3 and J usage is TRBJ2-1; 10 bases fit TRBD2. Per the germline V gene, CDR1 is SGHNT and CDR2 is YENEEA. The CDR3 loop spans 16 amino acids. The J segment lost 4 bases and the V segment lost 0 bases, leaving 3 bases of the junction unmatched. CDR3 loop: CASSLDPAGGYNEQFF. The CDR3 coding sequence is TGTGCCAGCAGCTTAGATCCAGCGGGGGGGTACAATGAGCAGTTCTTC.

As to this clonotype: Sequence at one end of the junction differs from germline and may be a read error. The chain couples TRBV7-6 to TRBJ1-5; no clear D gene. The V gene's germline CDR1 is SGHVS and CDR2 FNYEAQ. The CDR3 is 14 amino acids. The CDR3 region is CAGSFALGDQPQHF. For the CDR3, the DNA is TGTGCCGGCAGCTTCGCCTTGGGAGACCAGCCCCAGCATTTT.

This clonotype showed up just a few times. Being one base from a much bigger clone, this may be a read error. The rearrangement links TRBV27 to TRBJ2-7; the D call may be TRBD1 or TRBD2 (5 bases each). CDR3 length: 13 residues. Looked up from germline, CDR1 is MNHEY and CDR2 is SMNVEV (reference sequence). The chain's CDR3 is CASSLGEIYKQYF. CDR3 in DNA: TGTGCCAGCAGTTTGGGGGAAATCTACAAGCAGTACTTC.

In the case of this clonotype: A much larger clone sits a single nucleotide away, making a read error possible. This chain uses TRBV4-2 with TRBJ2-7; D may be TRBD1 (6 bases). Germline V gives CDR1 LGHNA, CDR2 YNFKEQ. This CDR3 comprises 15 residues. The CDR3 sequence: CAGSPMGAGLYEQYF. In DNA, the CDR3 is TGTGCCGGCAGCCCGATGGGGGCCGGGCTTTACGAGCAGTACTTC.

Ten or more counts support this clonotype. The V gene is TRBV9, the J gene TRBJ1-1; tentatively, D is TRBD1 (6 bases). CDR3 length: 13 amino acids. V lost 6 bases, J lost 2 bases, and 11 bases lay in between. Germline CDR1 SGDLS, CDR2 YYNGEE. The CDR3 protein is CASTTGINTEAFF. CDR3 DNA sequence: TGTGCCAGCACTACAGGGATCAACACTGAAGCTTTCTTT.

In its sample, this clonotype was seen many times. The genes are TRBV12-3 or TRBV12-4 and TRBJ1-1; no firm D call. Trimming removed 6 bases at V and 4 bases at J, with 6 bases between. The CDR3 has 11 residues. DNA for the CDR3: TGTGCCAGCAGCCCCTCCACTGAAGCTTTCTTT. Translating gives CASSPSTEAFF.

Many counts were recorded for this clonotype. This rearrangement joins TRBV5-1 to TRBJ2-2; D is undetermined. Trimming left V 0 bases short and J 3 bases short, with 6 bases between. Germline assignment: CDR1 SGHRS and CDR2 YFSETQ. The length of the CDR3 is 14 residues. The CDR3 region has the DNA TGCGCCAGCAGCTTGGCCGGGTACACCGGGGAGCTGTTTTTT. Residues: CASSLAGYTGELFF.

This clonotype was detected only a few times. The J gene is TRBJ2-3, the V gene TRBV3-1; TRBD1 agrees at 7 bases. Looked up from germline, CDR1 is LGHDT and CDR2 is YNNKEL (reference sequence). The CDR3 loop spans 19 amino acids. With 0 bases clipped from V and 0 bases from J, the junction kept 12 bases outside the gene matches. The CDR3 DNA reads TGTGCCAGCAGCCAAGATACGGGACAGAACTTTTTGAGCACAGATACGCAGTATTTT. Residues: CASSQDTGQNFLSTDTQYF.

The chain carries TRBV5-8 and TRBJ1-6, with 9 positions matching TRBD1. The CDR3 contains 14 residues. The germline CDR1 and CDR2 sequences are SGHTS and YDEGEE. V dropped 2 bases and J dropped 7; count of bases not matched to a gene: 1. The CDR3, as DNA: TGTGCCAGCAGCTTAGGACAGGGGAATTCACCCCTCCACTTT. Translating it yields CASSLGQGNSPLHF.

V gene TRBV29-1 combines with J gene TRBJ1-2; no clear D. Trimming took off 0 bases at V and 0 bases at J, with 11 bases between the two ends. The CDR3 spans 15 residues. Looked up from germline, CDR1 is SQVTM and CDR2 is ANQGSEA. The CDR3 bases are TGCAGCGTTGAAGATCGGTCAGTTACTAACTATGGCTACACCTTC. This translates into CSVEDRSVTNYGYTF.

This clonotype has more than one count but fewer than ten. The rearrangement links TRBV5-8 to TRBJ1-1; D gene ambiguous. There are 12 residues in the CDR3. The V end lost 1 base, the J end lost 5 bases, and 6 bases lay between the germline ends. Looked up from germline, CDR1 is SGHTS and CDR2 is YDEGEE. Here the CDR3 DNA reads TGTGCCAGCAGCTTGATCTGGACTGAAGCTTTCTTT. Residues: CASSLIWTEAFF.

As concerns this clonotype: At one end, the junction sequence differs from germline, possibly due to a read error. The chain couples TRBV14 to TRBJ2-3, with 8 positions matching TRBD1. CDR3 length: 15 residues. The germline V gene encodes CDR1 SGHDN and CDR2 FVKESK. Here the CDR3 reads CASSQYQGAGGTRYF. DNA for the CDR3: TGTGCCAGCAGCCAATACCAGGGGGCAGGAGGTACGCGGTATTTT.

As for this clonotype: Given the absence of the conserved phenylalanine or tryptophan at the CDR3 end, a read error is likely. V is TRBV7-9 and J is TRBJ2-7; 7 nucleotides match TRBD1. The junction had 13 bases not matched to a gene; V was cut back by 5 bases and J by 3 bases. The CDR3 is 16 residues long. Germline assignment: CDR1 SEHNR and CDR2 FQNEAQ (reference sequence). In DNA, the CDR3 is TGTGCCAGCAGCGATCCTCCGGGACAGAGCGGCTACGAGCAGTACCTC. This codes for CASSDPPGQSGYEQYL.

This clonotype has at least ten counts. V is TRBV25-1 and J is TRBJ2-7, with 7 nucleotides matching TRBD1. After removal of 1 base from V and 3 bases from J, the junction contained 6 bases not matched to a gene. The germline V gene has CDR1 MGHDK and CDR2 SYGVNS. This CDR3 region has 15 residues. CDR3 nucleotide sequence: TGTGCCAGCAGTGAATGGACAGGTAGGGGCTACGAGCAGTACTTC. It codes for CASSEWTGRGYEQYF.

There are many counts of this clonotype. The chain uses TRBV11-2 and TRBJ2-1; 8 nucleotides match TRBD1. With V trimmed by 0 bases and J by 4 bases, 2 bases remained unmatched. The CDR3 is 15 residues long. Germline CDR1 and CDR2: SGHAT and FQNNGV. The CDR3 sequence: CASSLDGTGYNEQFF. Written as DNA, the CDR3 is TGTGCCAGCAGCTTAGATGGGACAGGATACAATGAGCAGTTCTTC.

About this clonotype: A much bigger clone sits one base away, suggesting this may be a read error. The chain links TRBV7-9 to TRBJ2-2, with D possibly being TRBD1 (6 bases). Germline CDR1 is SEHNR and CDR2 is FQNEAQ (reference sequence). CDR3 length: 17 residues. CDR3 region: CASGFPAGDKNTGKLFF. The CDR3 region has the DNA TGTGCCAGCGGATTCCCCGCCGGGGACAAGAACACCGGGAAGCTGTTTTTT. The full variable domain, its missing parts supplied by reference TRBV7-9 and TRBJ2-2, is DTGVSQNPRHKITKRGQNVTFRCDPISEHNRLYWYRQTLGQGPEFLTYFQNEAQLEKSRLLSDRFSAERPKGSFSTLEIQRTEQGDSAMYLCASGFPAGDKNTGKLFFGEGSRLTVL.